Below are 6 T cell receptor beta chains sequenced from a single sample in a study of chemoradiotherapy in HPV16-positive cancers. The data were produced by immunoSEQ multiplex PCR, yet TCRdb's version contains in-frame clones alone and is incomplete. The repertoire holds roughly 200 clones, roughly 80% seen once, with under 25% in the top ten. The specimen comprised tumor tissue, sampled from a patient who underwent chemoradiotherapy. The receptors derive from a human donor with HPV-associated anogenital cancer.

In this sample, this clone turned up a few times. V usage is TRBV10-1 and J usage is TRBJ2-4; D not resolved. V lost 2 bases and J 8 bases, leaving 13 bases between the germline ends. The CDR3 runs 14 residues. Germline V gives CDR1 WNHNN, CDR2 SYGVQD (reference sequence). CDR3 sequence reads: CASSENLDGYIQYF. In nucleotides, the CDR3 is TGCGCCAGCAGTGAGAACCTGGACGGGTACATTCAGTACTTC.

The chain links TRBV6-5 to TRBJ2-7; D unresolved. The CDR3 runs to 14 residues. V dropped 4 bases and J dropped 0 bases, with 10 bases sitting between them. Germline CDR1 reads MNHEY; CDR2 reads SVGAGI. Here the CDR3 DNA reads TGTGCCAGCAGTTCTAACGTCAACTCCTACGAGCAGTACTTC. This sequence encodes CASSSNVNSYEQYF.

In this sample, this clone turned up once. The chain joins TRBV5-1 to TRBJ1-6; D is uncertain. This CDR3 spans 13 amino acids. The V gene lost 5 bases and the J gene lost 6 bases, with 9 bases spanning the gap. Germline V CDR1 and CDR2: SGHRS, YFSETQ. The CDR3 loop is CASRQIFNSPLHF. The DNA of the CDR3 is TGCGCCAGCAGACAGATTTTTAATTCACCCCTCCACTTT.

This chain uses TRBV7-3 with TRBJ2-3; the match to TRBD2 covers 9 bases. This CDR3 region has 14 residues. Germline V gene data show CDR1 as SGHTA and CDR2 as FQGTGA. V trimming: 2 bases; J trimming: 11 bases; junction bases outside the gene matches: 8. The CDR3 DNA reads TGTGCCAGCAGCTTAGGCGGGGGGGCCTCCGAGCAGTATTTT. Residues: CASSLGGGASEQYF.

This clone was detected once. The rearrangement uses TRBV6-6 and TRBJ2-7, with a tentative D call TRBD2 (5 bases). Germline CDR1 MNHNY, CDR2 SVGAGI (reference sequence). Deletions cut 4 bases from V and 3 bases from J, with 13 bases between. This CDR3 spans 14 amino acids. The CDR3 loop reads CASSSFGLIYEQYF. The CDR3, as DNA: TGTGCCAGCAGTTCTTTCGGACTTATCTACGAGCAGTACTTC.

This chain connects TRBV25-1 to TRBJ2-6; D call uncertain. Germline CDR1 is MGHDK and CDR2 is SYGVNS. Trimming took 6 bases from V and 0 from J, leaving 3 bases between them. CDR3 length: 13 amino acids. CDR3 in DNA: TGTGCCAGCAGCCGCTCTGGGGCCAACGTCCTGACTTTC. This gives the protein CASSRSGANVLTF. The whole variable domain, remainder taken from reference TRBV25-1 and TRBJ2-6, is EADIYQTPRYLVIGTGKKITLECSQTMGHDKMYWYQQDPGMELHLIHYSYGVNSTEKGDLSSESTVSRIRTEHFPLTLESARPSHTSQYLCASSRSGANVLTFGAGSRLTVL.